Shown below are 11 T cell receptor beta chains from a single sample sequenced in a study of CD8 T cells in Susac syndrome. Reverse transcription of 0.5 to 1 ug RNA used random hexamers. TCRdb processed the immunoSEQ multiplex PCR reads anew with MiXCR; each CDR3 protein has one entry. The table has hundreds of thousands of distinct CDR3 sequences, approximately 95% seen once. Sequenced input: CD4+ T cells from PBMCs. All receptors derive from a human donor with multiple sclerosis.

V gene TRBV20-1 combines with J gene TRBJ2-1; TRBD1 matches at 7 bases. J was trimmed by 0 bases and V by 8 bases; bases with no gene match: 4. The length of the CDR3 is 13 residues. Germline V gene sequence: CDR1 DFQATT, CDR2 SNEGSKA (reference sequence). In DNA, the CDR3 is TGCAGTCGGACAGGTCTCTCCTACAATGAGCAGTTCTTC. This encodes CSRTGLSYNEQFF.

This CDR3 is CSAHRQGGNQPQHF. The CDR3 region has the DNA TGCAGTGCTCACCGACAGGGCGGCAATCAGCCCCAGCATTTT. V and J are TRBV20-1 and TRBJ1-5; 7 bases match TRBD1. Trimming cost V 5 bases and J 2 bases; bases outside gene matches: 6. Germline V CDR1 and CDR2: DFQATT, SNEGSKA (reference sequence). CDR3 size: 14 residues.

The chain carries TRBV28 and TRBJ2-3; D ambiguous. V was cut by 6 bases and J by 3 bases, with 7 bases left in between. The V gene's germline CDR1 is MDHEN and CDR2 SYDVKM. The CDR3 has 12 amino acids. CDR3 region: CASRVTTDTQYF. As DNA, the CDR3 is TGTGCCAGCAGGGTTACGACAGATACGCAGTATTTT. Full variable domain (outside the CDR3, taken from reference TRBV28 and TRBJ2-3): DVKVTQSSRYLVKRTGEKVFLECVQDMDHENMFWYRQDPGLGLRLIYFSYDVKMKEKGDIPEGYSVSREKKERFSLILESASTNQTSMYLCASRVTTDTQYFGPGTRLTVL.

The V gene is TRBV3-1, the J gene TRBJ2-2; D is ambiguous. CDR3 size: 14 residues. V was pared by 3 bases and J by 1 base, with 6 bases between. CDR1 and CDR2 (germline): LGHDT, YNNKEL (reference sequence). CDR3 protein: CASSQRGNTGELFF. The CDR3 nucleotides read TGTGCCAGCAGCCAGAGAGGGAACACCGGGGAGCTGTTTTTT.

The chain uses TRBV29-1 and TRBJ2-7, with 7 bases identical to TRBD2. Germline values: CDR1 SQVTM, CDR2 ANQGSEA. The CDR3 sequence is 14 residues long. The V gene end was trimmed by 6 bases and the J gene end by 3 bases; junction bases not matched to a gene: 11. This chain's CDR3 is CSVTWSSGNYEQYF. The CDR3 DNA reads TGCAGCGTAACGTGGTCTAGCGGAAACTACGAGCAGTACTTC.

The chain combines TRBV6-2 or TRBV6-3 with TRBJ2-7, with D unclear. Germline loops: CDR1 MNHEY, CDR2 SVGEGT. The ends were cut back, 2 bases at V and 3 bases at J, with 2 bases in the middle. The CDR3 runs 11 residues. Written as DNA, the CDR3 is TGTGCCAGCAGTTACGACTACGAGCAGTACTTC. This sequence encodes CASSYDYEQYF.

V is TRBV30 and J is TRBJ1-1; D gene unclear. The ends were cut back, 2 bases at V and 2 bases at J, with 6 bases in the middle. The CDR3 is 12 residues long. Germline V CDR1 and CDR2: GTSNPN, SVGIG (reference sequence). This CDR3 reads CAWSQANTEAFF. In DNA form, the CDR3 reads TGTGCCTGGAGTCAGGCCAACACTGAAGCTTTCTTT.

The table lists this clonotype with a count of one. The chain has TRBV20-1 and TRBJ2-7; D remains unclear. Germline CDR1 reads DFQATT; CDR2 reads SNEGSKA (reference sequence). The CDR3 length is 12 residues. V gave up 3 bases and J gave up 2 bases, with 8 bases separating them. This chain's CDR3 is CSARTDPYEQYF. DNA of the CDR3: TGCAGTGCTAGGACGGATCCCTACGAGCAGTACTTC.

The rearrangement uses TRBV7-9 and TRBJ2-1; 14 positions match TRBD2. CDR1 is SEHNR and CDR2 is FQNEAQ in the germline V gene (reference sequence). The CDR3 is made up of 15 amino acids. Unmatched junction bases numbered 7, after V lost 5 bases and J lost 10 bases. CDR3 in DNA: TGTGCCAGCAGCCCCCGACTAGCGGGGGGGCTCGAGCAGTTCTTC. Translating gives CASSPRLAGGLEQFF.

The CDR3 DNA is TGTGCCAGCAGCTTTTCGGACAGGGAAGGGAACACTGAAGCTTTCTTT. It codes for CASSFSDREGNTEAFF. The V gene is TRBV7-6, the J gene TRBJ1-1; 8 bases are a match to TRBD1. Unmatched junction bases numbered 7, after V lost 3 bases and J lost 1 base. This CDR3 has 16 amino acids. Germline CDR1 is SGHVS and CDR2 is FNYEAQ. The variable domain in full, with the rest retrieved from reference TRBV7-6 and TRBJ1-1, is GAGVSQSPRYKVTKRGQDVALRCDPISGHVSLYWYRQALGQGPEFLTYFNYEAQQDKSGLPNDRFSAERPEGSISTLTIQRTEQRDSAMYRCASSFSDREGNTEAFFGQGTRLTVV.

As to this clonotype: A junction end diverges from the germline sequence, so it may reflect a read error. The rearrangement uses TRBV7-2 and TRBJ2-3, with D maybe TRBD2 (6 bases). The CDR3 spans 14 residues. CDR1 SGHTA and CDR2 FQGNSA come from the germline V gene. The CDR3 DNA sequence: TGTGCCCGCAGCTCGAGCGGGCGAACAGATACGCAGTATTTT. Translating gives CARSSSGRTDTQYF.